The clone carrying this T cell receptor (beta chain) was observed a single time. The data are from a study of sequential checkpoint blockade in melanoma. Study-level background: Both treatment sequences were followed by maintenance nivolumab.

The CDR3 spans 16 residues. Germline V gives CDR1 MNHNS, CDR2 SASEGT. The V gene end was trimmed by 2 bases and the J gene end by 5 bases; junction bases not matched to a gene: 12. Libraries were prepared by immunoSEQ multiplex PCR; TCRdb keeps only in-frame clonotypes and omits some of them. Of 30,000 to 40,000 clones in the sample, roughly 81% were seen once. Specified treatment: randomized to nivolumab then ipilimumab (arm A) or the reverse (arm B). V is TRBV6-1 and J is TRBJ2-7, with 7 bases identical to TRBD1. The source is a human donor with melanoma. This specimen consisted of CD8+ T cells sorted from blood (inferred from file names), obtained from a patient given nivolumab and ipilimumab in sequence. Here the CDR3 DNA reads TGTGCCAGCAGTGAACCCCCTGGGACAGTGGACCACGAGCAGTACTTC. Encoded protein: CASSEPPGTVDHEQYF.